The rows below give T cell receptor beta chains drawn from one sample of a study of PD-1 blockade in classical Hodgkin lymphoma. Some clones are missing from TCRdb's copy, which holds only in-frame ones; the method was immunoSEQ multiplex PCR. The table lists about 27,000 clones, about 72% of them singletons. Sample: peripheral blood mononuclear cells (PBMCs), taken before the fourth cycle of nivolumab. These receptors came from a human donor with classical Hodgkin lymphoma. CDR3s include the opening cysteine and the closing phenylalanine or tryptophan. D genes are given only for firm matches. Expanded clones get a size class; other rows say once, few or many, or leave the size out.

J gene,clone size,D gene,V gene,CDR3 protein,CDR3 DNA
TRBJ2-3,few,.,TRBV11-3,CASSPNGQGATDTQYF,TGTGCCAGCAGCCCGAATGGTCAAGGGGCCACAGATACGCAGTATTTT
TRBJ1-2,.,TRBD1,TRBV28,CASRGTGTGNYGYTF,TGTGCCAGCAGGGGGACCGGGACAGGCAACTATGGCTACACCTTC
TRBJ1-5,.,.,TRBV18,CASSPAGASNQPQHF,TGTGCCAGCTCACCGGCGGGGGCAAGCAATCAGCCCCAGCATTTT
TRBJ2-7,.,.,TRBV5-4,CASSPGPSYEQYF,TGTGCCAGCAGTCCGGGACCCTCCTACGAGCAGTACTTC
TRBJ1-3,.,.,TRBV28,CASSSVTAPAGNTIYF,TGTGCCAGCAGTTCCGTTACAGCCCCGGCTGGAAACACCATATATTTT
TRBJ2-3,.,.,TRBV28,CASSPQRRGATDTQYF,TGTGCCAGCAGCCCCCAGAGGCGGGGAGCCACAGATACGCAGTATTTT
TRBJ2-7,.,.,TRBV5-1,CASSLGLSEQYF,TGCGCCAGCAGCTTGGGACTCAGTGAGCAGTACTTC
TRBJ2-7,few,.,TRBV27,CASSPVGVGDYEQYF,TGTGCCAGCAGTCCGGTGGGGGTAGGGGACTACGAGCAGTACTTC
TRBJ1-1,.,.,TRBV10-3,CAISESMAGREGMNTEAFF,TGTGCCATCAGTGAGTCGATGGCAGGACGGGAGGGCATGAACACTGAAGCTTTCTTT
TRBJ2-7,.,.,TRBV11-2,CASSLSQTSSEQYF,TGTGCCAGCAGCTTATCCCAGACTAGTTCCGAGCAGTACTTC
TRBJ1-2,.,.,TRBV19,CASESRSTYYGYTF,TGTGCCAGCGAGAGCAGGTCCACATACTATGGCTACACCTTC
TRBJ1-2,.,.,TRBV6-1,CASSETAEDGYTF,TGTGCCAGCAGTGAAACGGCAGAAGATGGCTACACCTTC
TRBJ1-6,few,TRBD1,TRBV6-5,CASSSEGAGNSPLHF,TGTGCCAGCAGTTCCGAGGGGGCAGGTAATTCACCCCTCCACTTT
TRBJ2-7,.,.,TRBV27,CASSSLTETYEQYF,TGTGCCAGCAGTTCTTTGACAGAAACCTACGAGCAGTACTTC
TRBJ2-7,.,.,TRBV19,CASSGSPRGYEQYF,TGTGCCAGTAGTGGAAGCCCCCGGGGCTACGAGCAGTACTTC
TRBJ2-1,few,.,TRBV27,CASSSSGRSYNEQFF,TGTGCCAGCAGTTCGAGCGGACGTTCCTACAATGAGCAGTTCTTC
TRBJ2-5,.,.,TRBV29-1,CSVEGVETQYF,TGCAGCGTTGAAGGGGTGGAGACCCAGTACTTC
TRBJ1-5,.,TRBD1,TRBV7-8,CASSLVAGQNNQPQHF,TGTGCCAGCAGCTTAGTTGCGGGACAGAACAATCAGCCCCAGCATTTT
TRBJ1-5,few,.,TRBV18,CASSPAQGNQPQHF,TGTGCCAGCTCACCAGCCCAAGGCAATCAGCCCCAGCATTTT
TRBJ1-1,.,.,TRBV2,CASSLEGIGGTEAFF,TGTGCCAGCAGCCTAGAGGGGATTGGGGGCACTGAAGCTTTCTTT
TRBJ2-3,.,TRBD1,TRBV7-9,CASSSPDRGQDTQYF,TGTGCCAGCAGCTCCCCCGACAGGGGGCAAGATACGCAGTATTTT
TRBJ2-7,.,TRBD1,TRBV5-1,CASSLLGQGSYEQYF,TGCGCCAGCAGCTTGTTAGGACAGGGTTCCTACGAGCAGTACTTC
TRBJ1-4,.,.,TRBV25-1,CASSGTEFATNEKLFF,TGTGCCAGCAGTGGGACCGAGTTTGCAACTAATGAAAAACTGTTTTTT
TRBJ2-3,.,.,TRBV28,CASSWGAAADTQYF,TGTGCCAGCAGTTGGGGGGCAGCAGCAGATACGCAGTATTTT
TRBJ2-7,.,TRBD2,TRBV4-1,CASSHDGLAGFYYEQYF,TGCGCCAGCAGCCATGATGGACTAGCGGGTTTCTACTACGAGCAGTACTTC
TRBJ2-1,.,TRBD2,TRBV2,CASRSRRLADNEQFF,TGTGCCAGCAGGTCCCGGCGGCTAGCGGACAATGAGCAGTTCTTC
TRBJ1-6,.,TRBD1,TRBV6-6,CASTLTGLGSPLHF,TGTGCCAGCACCCTGACAGGGCTAGGGTCACCCCTCCACTTT